The rows below give T cell receptor beta chains drawn from one sample of a study of OX40 agonist ivuxolimab in advanced cancers. Some clones are missing from TCRdb's copy, which holds only in-frame ones; the method was immunoSEQ multiplex PCR. Among roughly 86,000 clones listed, 90% were seen once. The starting material was CD4+ or CD8+ T cells sorted from blood, obtained in a trial of the OX40 agonist ivuxolimab. The receptor set was obtained from an adult with an advanced solid tumor such as melanoma, head and neck, liver or kidney cancer. The CDR3 runs from the conserved cysteine through the conserved F or W. Fields, in order: clone size, D gene, V gene, J gene, CDR3 protein, CDR3 DNA. The D gene is left open where the match is weak. Size is omitted from some rows. Given values are once, few, many or a class for expanded clones.

once	.	TRBV11-3	TRBJ1-2	CASSLGVRGYTF	TGTGCCAGCAGCTTAGGGGTCCGTGGCTACACCTTC
.	.	TRBV5-1	TRBJ1-1	CASSWTMGEVAEAFF	TGCGCCAGCAGCTGGACGATGGGAGAGGTCGCTGAAGCTTTCTTT
once	TRBD1	TRBV27	TRBJ2-2	CASTLSQGAGTGELFF	TGTGCCAGCACTTTATCTCAGGGGGCGGGCACCGGGGAGCTGTTTTTT
.	TRBD1	TRBV14	TRBJ2-1	CASSQARDRVIYNEQFF	TGTGCCAGCAGCCAAGCCCGGGACAGGGTAATCTACAATGAGCAGTTCTTC
.	TRBD2	TRBV30	TRBJ2-2	CAWSDGRGELFF	TGTGCCTGGAGTGACGGGAGGGGGGAGCTGTTTTTT
.	TRBD2	TRBV9	TRBJ2-3	CASSVAWGGAQYF	TGTGCCAGCAGCGTAGCTTGGGGGGGGGCGCAGTATTTT
.	TRBD2	TRBV28	TRBJ2-7	CASSIGLAGYEQYF	TGTGCCAGCAGTATTGGACTAGCCGGGTACGAGCAGTACTTC
.	.	TRBV7-3	TRBJ1-2	CASSTRGERGYGYTF	TGTGCCAGCAGCACGAGGGGCGAGAGGGGTTATGGCTACACCTTC
.	.	TRBV23-1	TRBJ1-1	CASRPPEAFF	TGCGCCAGCCGCCCGCCTGAAGCTTTCTTT
.	TRBD1	TRBV30	TRBJ1-6	CACLTGGNSPLHF	TGTGCCTGTCTGACAGGGGGGAATTCACCCCTCCACTTT
.	.	TRBV6-6	TRBJ2-3	CASSYVLSNTQYF	TGTGCCAGCAGTTACGTTCTGTCCAATACGCAGTATTTT
.	.	TRBV11-2	TRBJ2-7	CASSLVGRSYEQYF	TGTGCCAGCAGCTTGGTCGGCAGATCCTACGAGCAGTACTTC
.	.	TRBV10-3	TRBJ1-2	CAISDPDRFDSYGYTF	TGTGCCATCAGTGATCCTGACAGGTTCGATAGCTATGGCTACACCTTC
.	.	TRBV27	TRBJ2-7	CASGDRIHEQYF	TGTGCCAGCGGTGACAGAATCCACGAGCAGTACTTC
.	TRBD1	TRBV27	TRBJ2-2	CASSLGQGMLFF	TGTGCCAGCAGTTTGGGACAGGGGATGCTGTTTTTT
.	.	TRBV14	TRBJ2-5	CASSQRQAVRDVETQYF	TGTGCCAGCAGCCAAAGACAGGCCGTAAGGGATGTAGAGACCCAGTACTTC
.	.	TRBV11-1	TRBJ2-7	CASSLVGLGREQYF	TGTGCCAGCAGCTTAGTTGGCCTGGGACGAGAGCAGTACTTC
few	.	TRBV6-1	TRBJ2-1	CASKEGVGYNEQFF	TGTGCCAGCAAGGAGGGGGTTGGGTACAATGAGCAGTTCTTC
.	TRBD2	TRBV29-1	TRBJ2-3	CSAGLAVSTDTQYF	TGCAGCGCTGGACTAGCGGTTAGCACAGATACGCAGTATTTT
.	.	TRBV21-1	TRBJ1-1	CASSKAGWREAFF	TGTGCCAGCAGCAAAGCAGGGTGGAGGGAAGCTTTCTTT
.	TRBD2	TRBV11-3	TRBJ2-7	CASSPLGTSGRAVSYEQYF	TGTGCCAGCAGCCCTTTAGGGACTAGCGGGAGGGCCGTCTCCTACGAGCAGTACTTC
.	.	TRBV10-2	TRBJ1-1	CASRELRGPYTEAFF	TGCGCCAGCAGGGAACTCAGGGGACCCTACACTGAAGCTTTCTTT
.	TRBD1	TRBV30	TRBJ1-2	CAWRGGAGGSYYGYTF	TGTGCCTGGAGAGGGGGAGCAGGGGGCAGCTACTATGGCTACACCTTC
.	TRBD1	TRBV4-1	TRBJ2-5	CASSHPTGVRQETQYF	TGCGCCAGCAGCCACCCCACAGGGGTGCGTCAAGAGACCCAGTACTTC
.	TRBD1	TRBV6-5	TRBJ2-7	CASSYSDRNYEQYF	TGTGCCAGCAGTTACTCGGACAGGAACTACGAGCAGTACTTC
.	TRBD2	TRBV7-1	TRBJ2-1	CASSPPGLADEQFF	TGTGCCAGCAGCCCCCCGGGACTAGCGGATGAGCAGTTCTTC
.	.	TRBV6-6	TRBJ1-5	CASSPNQPQHF	TGTGCCAGCAGTCCAAATCAGCCCCAGCATTTT
.	.	TRBV27	TRBJ1-5	CASSADRRNQPQHF	TGTGCCAGCAGTGCAGACAGGCGCAATCAGCCCCAGCATTTT
.	TRBD2	TRBV15	TRBJ2-7	CATSREAGDSYEQYF	TGTGCCACCAGCAGAGAAGCGGGAGACTCCTACGAGCAGTACTTC
once	.	TRBV27	TRBJ1-1	CASSLLPRTEAFF	TGTGCCAGCAGTTTACTCCCGAGGACTGAAGCTTTCTTT
.	.	TRBV6-1	TRBJ2-7	CASSDRGSPYEQYF	TGTGCCAGCAGTGATCGAGGGAGCCCCTACGAGCAGTACTTC
.	.	TRBV4-1	TRBJ2-7	CASSPNRAYEQYF	TGCGCCAGCAGCCCTAACAGGGCCTACGAGCAGTACTTC